A single sample is the source of the 3 T cell receptor beta chains below, sequenced in a study of spatial heterogeneity in lung cancer. Time point here: blood at routine non-recurrence follow-up after resection. A single record per CDR3 protein comes from TCRdb applying MiXCR to the 5' RACE reads. Altogether roughly 24,000 distinct CDR3 sequences are present, around 10% being singletons, with the ten largest covering roughly 21%. This sample comprised PBMCs, obtained at follow-up. Every receptor here comes from a male donor with early-stage non-small cell lung cancer.

The gene calls are TRBV27 and TRBJ2-5; 7 bases are shared with TRBD2. Germline CDR1 MNHEY, CDR2 SMNVEV (reference sequence). V lost 9 bases and J lost 2; bases outside the gene matches: 12. This CDR3 has 15 residues. The CDR3 sequence: CASTPGVGGQETQYF. The CDR3 nucleotides are TGTGCCAGTACCCCGGGCGTGGGGGGGCAAGAGACCCAGTACTTC.

There are many counts of this clonotype. The rearrangement joins TRBV3-1 to TRBJ2-7; 12 nucleotides line up with TRBD2. The J segment lost 2 bases and the V segment lost 1 base, leaving 0 bases of the junction unmatched. CDR3 length equals 15 residues. Germline values: CDR1 LGHDT, CDR2 YNNKEL (reference sequence). The CDR3 region is CASSQGTSGAYEQYF. CDR3 DNA: TGTGCCAGCAGCCAAGGGACTAGCGGGGCCTACGAGCAGTACTTC.

This clonotype was observed a few times. This sequence joins TRBV5-1 and TRBJ2-7, with 9 bases aligning to TRBD1. The CDR3 runs 15 residues. V shed 7 bases, J shed 2 bases, and the junction held 10 bases outside the gene matches. Germline V CDR1 and CDR2: SGHRS, YFSETQ. DNA of the CDR3: TGCGCCAGCTCCTCGGGACAGGGAAGCCCCTACGAGCAGTACTTC. Its translation: CASSSGQGSPYEQYF.